The 3 T cell receptor beta chains in this list originate from one sample, sequenced in a study of cytomegalovirus exposure and HLA in healthy donors. Use of 60 Vbeta and 13 Jbeta primers characterized the PCR. TCRdb's copy holds only in-frame clones and misses some; the assay was immunoSEQ multiplex PCR. The sample holds roughly 220,000 clones. Specimen: PBMCs. The receptors were gathered from a girl aged 2 to 9 in good health and CMV-seropositive.

The rearrangement joins TRBV27 to TRBJ2-2; no clear D. Germline values: CDR1 MNHEY, CDR2 SMNVEV (reference sequence). CDR3 length equals 13 residues. Trimming pared 3 bases from V and 6 bases from J, leaving 8 bases between. In nucleotides, the CDR3 is TGTGCCAGCAGTTTGGTATCGGCCGGGGAGCTGTTTTTT. It is translated as CASSLVSAGELFF.

The chain recombines TRBV18 with TRBJ1-3, with 7 nucleotides matching TRBD1. After removal of 5 bases from V and 8 bases from J, the junction contained 12 bases not matched to a gene. Germline CDR1 is KGHSH and CDR2 is LQKENI. The CDR3 is made up of 15 amino acids. In nucleotides, the CDR3 is TGTGCCAGCTCAACTCAATCTACAGGGGCGTACACCATATATTTT. It translates to CASSTQSTGAYTIYF.

The J gene is TRBJ1-2, the V gene TRBV6-6; the D gene is possibly TRBD1 (5 bases). The CDR3 sequence is 15 residues long. V was pared by 2 bases and J by 3 bases, with 13 bases between. CDR1 and CDR2 (germline): MNHNY, SVGAGI (reference sequence). CDR3 sequence reads: CASSYARVEDYGYTF. The CDR3 nucleotides read TGTGCCAGCAGTTACGCCAGGGTTGAGGACTATGGCTACACCTTC.